The following is a T cell receptor (beta chain) sequence with its context. Profiling relied on immunoSEQ multiplex PCR, and the TCRdb table lists in-frame clones only, not all of them. This sample carries about 100,000 clones, more than 90% of them seen once, and the ten largest clones take approximately 1.2%. The sample originates from a study of T cell changes during pregnancy in multiple sclerosis. The CDR3 is made up of 14 amino acids. The V end was cut by 3 bases, the J end by 3 bases, with 8 bases between. CDR1 and CDR2 (germline): SGHAT, FQNNGV. The chain carries TRBV11-2 and TRBJ2-2; D possibly corresponds to TRBD1 (6 bases). The TCR originated in a female donor with multiple sclerosis, enrolled in a pregnancy study. This specimen was peripheral blood, taken in the second trimester of pregnancy. Here the CDR3 DNA reads TGTGCCAGCAGCTTGGACAGCTACACCGGGGAGCTGTTTTTT. Protein sequence: CASSLDSYTGELFF.